This T cell receptor (beta chain) comes out of a study of molecular identifiers for immune sequencing clone quantification. Using a CD8+CD4-CCR7+CD45RA+ phenotype, naive CD8 T cells were sorted. The CDR3 is made up of 15 amino acids. V was trimmed by 2 bases and J by 1 base, leaving 11 bases between them. The germline gives CDR1 SQVTM, CDR2 ANQGSEA. Regarding the study as a whole: Whereas naive cells kept under 1% of molecules in clones above 20 RNA copies, such clones held over 97% in effectors.

This clonotype came up many times. Its antigen is undetermined. In TCRdb, the PCR reads were re-called with MiXCR into one record per CDR3 protein. The repertoire has roughly 630,000 distinct CDR3 sequences, 25% of them found once; the top ten carry approximately 0.75%. The specimen sequenced was naive CD8+ T cells from blood, with Jurkat cell RNA spiked in. Subset indicated: FACS-sorted CD8+CD4-CCR7+CD45RA+ naive T cells. The receptor's source is a human donor in good health. Some libraries in this study had Jurkat cell RNA spiked in. The chain employs TRBV29-1 and TRBJ2-2, with D perhaps TRBD2 (5 bases). The CDR3 reads CSVEMSSGNTGELFF. CDR3 DNA sequence: TGCAGCGTTGAAATGTCCAGCGGGAACACCGGGGAGCTGTTTTTT.